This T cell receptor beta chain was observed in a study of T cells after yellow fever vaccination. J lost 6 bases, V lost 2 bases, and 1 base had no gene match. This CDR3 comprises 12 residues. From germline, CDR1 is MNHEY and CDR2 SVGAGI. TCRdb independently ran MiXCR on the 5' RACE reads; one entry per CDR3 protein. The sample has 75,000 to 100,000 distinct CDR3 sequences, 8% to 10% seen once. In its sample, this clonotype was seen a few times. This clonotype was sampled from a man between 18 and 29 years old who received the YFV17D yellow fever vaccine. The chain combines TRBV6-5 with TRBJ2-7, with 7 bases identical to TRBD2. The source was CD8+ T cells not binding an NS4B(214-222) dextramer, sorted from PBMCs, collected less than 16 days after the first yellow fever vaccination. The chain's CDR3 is CASSYGGGEQYF. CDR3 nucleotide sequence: TGTGCCAGCAGTTACGGGGGGGGCGAGCAGTACTTC.